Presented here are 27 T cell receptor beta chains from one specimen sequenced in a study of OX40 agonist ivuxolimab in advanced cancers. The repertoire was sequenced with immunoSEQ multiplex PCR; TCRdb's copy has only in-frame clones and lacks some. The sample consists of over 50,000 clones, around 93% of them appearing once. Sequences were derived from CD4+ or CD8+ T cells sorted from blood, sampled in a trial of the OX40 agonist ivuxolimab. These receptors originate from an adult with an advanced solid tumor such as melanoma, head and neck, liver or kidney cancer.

In DNA, the CDR3 is TGTGCCTGGAGTGTGGGTGATGAGCAGTTCTTC. Translating gives CAWSVGDEQFF. The chain couples TRBV30 to TRBJ2-1; D gene ambiguous. Germline V gene data show CDR1 as GTSNPN and CDR2 as SVGIG (reference sequence). The V end lost 0 bases, the J end lost 8 bases, and 5 bases lay between the germline ends. This CDR3 is built from 11 residues.

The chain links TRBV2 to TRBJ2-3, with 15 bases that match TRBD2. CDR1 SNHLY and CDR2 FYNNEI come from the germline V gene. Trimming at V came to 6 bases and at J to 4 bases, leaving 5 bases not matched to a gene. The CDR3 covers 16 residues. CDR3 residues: CASRGTSGRYADTQYF. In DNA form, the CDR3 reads TGTGCCAGCAGGGGGACTAGCGGGAGGTATGCAGATACGCAGTATTTT.

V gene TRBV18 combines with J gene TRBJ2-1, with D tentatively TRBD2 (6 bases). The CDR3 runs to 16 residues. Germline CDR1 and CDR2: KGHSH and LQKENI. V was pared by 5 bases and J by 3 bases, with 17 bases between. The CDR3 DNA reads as TGTGCCAGCTCAAAAGGCCCTAGCGACAACTACAATGAGCAGTTCTTC. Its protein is CASSKGPSDNYNEQFF.

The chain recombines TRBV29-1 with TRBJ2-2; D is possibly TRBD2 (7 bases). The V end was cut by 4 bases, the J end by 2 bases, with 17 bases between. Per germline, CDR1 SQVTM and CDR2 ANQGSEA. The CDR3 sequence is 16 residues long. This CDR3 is CSVAGEGGINTGELFF. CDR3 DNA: TGCAGCGTTGCAGGGGAGGGAGGCATCAACACCGGGGAGCTGTTTTTT.

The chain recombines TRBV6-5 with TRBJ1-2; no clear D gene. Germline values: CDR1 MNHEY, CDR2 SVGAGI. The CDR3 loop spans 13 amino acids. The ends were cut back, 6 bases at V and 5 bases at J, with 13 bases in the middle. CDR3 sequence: CASSLSRTYGYTF. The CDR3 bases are TGTGCCAGCAGCCTGAGCAGGACGTATGGCTACACCTTC.

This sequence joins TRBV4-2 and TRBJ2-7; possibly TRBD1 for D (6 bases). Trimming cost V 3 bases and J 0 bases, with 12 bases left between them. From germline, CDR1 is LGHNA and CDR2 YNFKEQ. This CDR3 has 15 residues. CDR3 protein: CASSQNQGSSYEQYF. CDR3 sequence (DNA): TGTGCCAGCAGCCAGAACCAGGGGAGCTCCTACGAGCAGTACTTC.

DNA of the CDR3: TGTGCCAGCAGTCCCCGGGGAGGGCGAAGTGAGCAGTTCTTC. Translating it yields CASSPRGGRSEQFF. This chain connects TRBV27 to TRBJ2-1; TRBD2 matches at 7 bases. In germline, CDR1 is MNHEY, CDR2 SMNVEV (reference sequence). Losses at the gene ends were 5 bases for V and 9 bases for J; bases not matched to a gene: 10. The CDR3 extends over 14 amino acids.

This chain's CDR3 is CASSEMIAGYPYNEQFF. CDR3 in DNA: TGTGCCAGCAGTGAAATGATAGCGGGATACCCTTACAATGAGCAGTTCTTC. The V and J genes are TRBV2 and TRBJ2-1; 8 bases are shared with TRBD2. With 2 bases clipped from V and 4 bases from J, the junction kept 10 bases outside the gene matches. This CDR3 region has 17 residues. Germline CDR1 and CDR2: SNHLY and FYNNEI.

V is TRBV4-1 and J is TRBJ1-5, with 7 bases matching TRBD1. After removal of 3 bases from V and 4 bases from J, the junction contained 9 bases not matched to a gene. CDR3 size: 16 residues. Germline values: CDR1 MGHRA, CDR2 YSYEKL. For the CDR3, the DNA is TGCGCCAGCAGCCAGCATATCGGACAGGCAAATCAGCCCCAGCATTTT. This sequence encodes CASSQHIGQANQPQHF.

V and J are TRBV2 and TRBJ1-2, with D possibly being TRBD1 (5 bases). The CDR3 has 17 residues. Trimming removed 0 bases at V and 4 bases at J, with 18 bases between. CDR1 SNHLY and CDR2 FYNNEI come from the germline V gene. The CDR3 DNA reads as TGTGCCAGCAGTGAAGCGCCAAGTGTAGCAGGGAGCTATGGCTACACCTTC. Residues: CASSEAPSVAGSYGYTF.

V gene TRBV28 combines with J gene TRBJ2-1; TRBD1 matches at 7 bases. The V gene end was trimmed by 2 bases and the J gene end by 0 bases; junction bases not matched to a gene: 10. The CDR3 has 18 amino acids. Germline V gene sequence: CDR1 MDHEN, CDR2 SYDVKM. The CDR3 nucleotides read TGTGCCAGCAGTTTACCGGACAGGAGAGACTACTCCTACAATGAGCAGTTCTTC. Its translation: CASSLPDRRDYSYNEQFF. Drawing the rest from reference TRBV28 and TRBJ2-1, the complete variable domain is DVKVTQSSRYLVKRTGEKVFLECVQDMDHENMFWYRQDPGLGLRLIYFSYDVKMKEKGDIPEGYSVSREKKERFSLILESASTNQTSMYLCASSLPDRRDYSYNEQFFGPGTRLTVL.

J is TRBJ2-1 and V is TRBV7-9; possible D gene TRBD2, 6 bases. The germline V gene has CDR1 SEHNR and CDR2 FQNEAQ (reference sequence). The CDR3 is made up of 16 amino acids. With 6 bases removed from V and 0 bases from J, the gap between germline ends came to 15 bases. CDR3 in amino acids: CASSTFAGLSYNEQFF. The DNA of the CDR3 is TGTGCCAGCAGTACCTTTGCGGGACTCTCCTACAATGAGCAGTTCTTC. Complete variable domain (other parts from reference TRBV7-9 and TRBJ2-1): DTGVSQNPRHKITKRGQNVTFRCDPISEHNRLYWYRQTLGQGPEFLTYFQNEAQLEKSRLLSDRFSAERPKGSFSTLEIQRTEQGDSAMYLCASSTFAGLSYNEQFFGPGTRLTVL.

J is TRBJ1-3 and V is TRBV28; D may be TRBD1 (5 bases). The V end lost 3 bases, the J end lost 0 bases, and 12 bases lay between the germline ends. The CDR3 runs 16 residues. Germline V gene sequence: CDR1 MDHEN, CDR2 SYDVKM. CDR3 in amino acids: CASSLGDEFSGNTIYF. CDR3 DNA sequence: TGTGCCAGCAGTTTGGGGGACGAGTTCTCTGGAAACACCATATATTTT.

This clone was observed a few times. In DNA, the CDR3 is TGTGCCAGCAGTGAAGGGAGCAGGGGTCCCAAAAACATTCAGTACTTC. Protein product: CASSEGSRGPKNIQYF. This chain joins TRBV6-1 and TRBJ2-4, with D possibly being TRBD1 (6 bases). V was cut by 1 base and J by 2 bases, with 12 bases left in between. CDR3 length: 16 amino acids. Per germline, CDR1 MNHNS and CDR2 SASEGT.

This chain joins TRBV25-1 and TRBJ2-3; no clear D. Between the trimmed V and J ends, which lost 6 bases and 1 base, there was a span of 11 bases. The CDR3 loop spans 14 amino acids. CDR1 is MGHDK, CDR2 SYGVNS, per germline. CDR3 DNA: TGTGCCAGCAGGGACCTATGGGGCACAGATACGCAGTATTTT. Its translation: CASRDLWGTDTQYF.

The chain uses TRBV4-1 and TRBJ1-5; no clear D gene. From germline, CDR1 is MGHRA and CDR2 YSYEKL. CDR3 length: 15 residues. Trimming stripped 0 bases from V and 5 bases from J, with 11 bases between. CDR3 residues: CASSQEGTDYQPQHF. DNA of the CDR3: TGCGCCAGCAGCCAAGAGGGCACAGACTATCAGCCCCAGCATTTT.

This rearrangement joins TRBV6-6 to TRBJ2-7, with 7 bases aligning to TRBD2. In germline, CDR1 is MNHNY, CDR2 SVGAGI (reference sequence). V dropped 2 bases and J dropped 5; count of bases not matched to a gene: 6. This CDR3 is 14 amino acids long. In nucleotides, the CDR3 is TGTGCCAGCAGTTACAGCGGGATCGGCGACGAGCAGTACGTC. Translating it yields CASSYSGIGDEQYV.

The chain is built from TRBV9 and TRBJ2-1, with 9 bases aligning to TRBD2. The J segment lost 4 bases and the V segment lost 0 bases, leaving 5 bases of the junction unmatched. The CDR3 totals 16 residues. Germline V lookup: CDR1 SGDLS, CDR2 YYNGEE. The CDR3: CASSVGGGRAYNEQFF. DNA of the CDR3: TGTGCCAGCAGCGTAGGGGGCGGGAGGGCGTACAATGAGCAGTTCTTC.

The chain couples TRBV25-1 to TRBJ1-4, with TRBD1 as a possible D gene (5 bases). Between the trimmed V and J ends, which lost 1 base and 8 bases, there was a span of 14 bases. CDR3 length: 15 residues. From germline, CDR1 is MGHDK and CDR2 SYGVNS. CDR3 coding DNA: TGTGCCAGCAGTGAATGGGGGAGACATAGGGAAAAACTGTTTTTT. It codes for CASSEWGRHREKLFF.

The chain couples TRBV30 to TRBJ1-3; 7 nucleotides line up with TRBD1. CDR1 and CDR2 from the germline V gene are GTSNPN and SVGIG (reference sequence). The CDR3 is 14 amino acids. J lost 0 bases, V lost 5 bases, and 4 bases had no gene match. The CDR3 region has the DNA TGTGCCTGGGGTCGGGACAGCTCTGGAAACACCATATATTTT. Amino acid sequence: CAWGRDSSGNTIYF.

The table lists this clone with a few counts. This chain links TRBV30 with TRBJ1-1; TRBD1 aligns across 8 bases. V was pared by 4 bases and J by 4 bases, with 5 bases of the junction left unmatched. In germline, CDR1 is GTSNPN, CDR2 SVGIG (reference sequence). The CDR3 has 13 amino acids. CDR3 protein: CAWIDRGGTEAFF. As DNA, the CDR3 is TGTGCCTGGATCGACAGGGGAGGCACTGAAGCTTTCTTT.

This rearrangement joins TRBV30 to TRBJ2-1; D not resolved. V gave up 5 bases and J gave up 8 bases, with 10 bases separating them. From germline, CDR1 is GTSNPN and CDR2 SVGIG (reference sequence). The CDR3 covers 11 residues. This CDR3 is CAWDLTYEQFF. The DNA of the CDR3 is TGTGCCTGGGACCTCACGTATGAGCAGTTCTTC.

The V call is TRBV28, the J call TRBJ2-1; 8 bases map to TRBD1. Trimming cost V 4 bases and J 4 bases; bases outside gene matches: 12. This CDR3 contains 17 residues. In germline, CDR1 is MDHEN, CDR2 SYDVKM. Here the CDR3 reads CASSSELGTGRYNEQFF. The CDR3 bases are TGTGCCAGCAGTTCCGAACTTGGGACAGGTCGTTACAATGAGCAGTTCTTC.

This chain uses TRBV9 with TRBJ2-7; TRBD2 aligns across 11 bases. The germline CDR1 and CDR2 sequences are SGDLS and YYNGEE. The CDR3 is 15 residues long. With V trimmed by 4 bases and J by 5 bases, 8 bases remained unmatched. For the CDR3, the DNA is TGTGCCAGCAGCTTGGGTAGCGGGGGGGCCCACGAGCAGTACTTC. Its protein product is CASSLGSGGAHEQYF.

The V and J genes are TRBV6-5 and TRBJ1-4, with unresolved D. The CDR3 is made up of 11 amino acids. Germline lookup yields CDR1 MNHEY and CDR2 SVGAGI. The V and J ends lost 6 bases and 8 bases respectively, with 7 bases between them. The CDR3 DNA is TGTGCCAGCAGAACGGACGAAAAACTGTTTTTT. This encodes CASRTDEKLFF.

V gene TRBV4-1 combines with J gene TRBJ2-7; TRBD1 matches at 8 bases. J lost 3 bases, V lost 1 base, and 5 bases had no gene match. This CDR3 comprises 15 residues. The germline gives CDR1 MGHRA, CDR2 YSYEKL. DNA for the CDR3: TGCGCCAGCAGCCAAGTCGACAGGGGTGGCTACGAGCAGTACTTC. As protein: CASSQVDRGGYEQYF.

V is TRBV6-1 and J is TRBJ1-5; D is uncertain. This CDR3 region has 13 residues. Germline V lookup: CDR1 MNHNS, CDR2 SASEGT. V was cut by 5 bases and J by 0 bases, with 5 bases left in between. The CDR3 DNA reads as TGTGCCAGCAGTCCTTATAGCAATCAGCCCCAGCATTTT. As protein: CASSPYSNQPQHF.